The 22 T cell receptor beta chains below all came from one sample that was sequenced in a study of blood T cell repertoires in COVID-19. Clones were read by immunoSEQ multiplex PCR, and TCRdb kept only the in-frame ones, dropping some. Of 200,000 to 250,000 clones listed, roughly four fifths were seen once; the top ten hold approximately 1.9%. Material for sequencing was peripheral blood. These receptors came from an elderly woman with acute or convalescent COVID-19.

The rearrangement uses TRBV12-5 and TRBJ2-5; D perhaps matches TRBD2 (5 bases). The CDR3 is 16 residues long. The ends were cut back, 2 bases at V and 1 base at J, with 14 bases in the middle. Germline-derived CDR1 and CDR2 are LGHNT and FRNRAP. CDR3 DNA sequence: TGTGCTAGTGGTTTGAGCGCCGTAGAGGGCCAAGAGACCCAGTACTTC. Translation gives CASGLSAVEGQETQYF.

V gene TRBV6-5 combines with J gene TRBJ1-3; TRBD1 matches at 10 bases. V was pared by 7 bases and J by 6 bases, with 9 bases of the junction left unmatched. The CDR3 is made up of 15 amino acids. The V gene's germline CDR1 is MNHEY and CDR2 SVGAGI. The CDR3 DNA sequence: TGTGCCAGCAAACAAGACAGGGGGCGGGAAAACACCATATATTTT. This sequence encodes CASKQDRGRENTIYF.

The CDR3: CASSLPGLAGGYNNEQFF. CDR3 in DNA: TGTGCCAGCAGCCTTCCGGGACTAGCGGGAGGCTACAACAATGAGCAGTTCTTC. This chain joins TRBV5-6 and TRBJ2-1; 15 bases align to TRBD2. Per the germline V gene, CDR1 is SGHDT and CDR2 is YYEEEE. CDR3 length equals 18 residues. Trimming cost V 4 bases and J 5 bases; bases outside gene matches: 10.

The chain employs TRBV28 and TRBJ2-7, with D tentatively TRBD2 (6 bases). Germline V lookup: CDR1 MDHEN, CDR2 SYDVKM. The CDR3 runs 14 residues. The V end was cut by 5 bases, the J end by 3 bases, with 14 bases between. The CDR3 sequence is CASSISGLSYEQYF. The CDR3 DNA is TGTGCCAGCAGTATTAGCGGACTAAGCTACGAGCAGTACTTC.

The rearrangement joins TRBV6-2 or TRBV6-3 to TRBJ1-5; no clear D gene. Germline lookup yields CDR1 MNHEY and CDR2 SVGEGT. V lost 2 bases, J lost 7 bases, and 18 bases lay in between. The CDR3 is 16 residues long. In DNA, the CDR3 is TGTGCCAGCAGTTACGTCGGTATTGTTCATCCCCAGCCCCAGCATTTT. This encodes CASSYVGIVHPQPQHF.

This chain's CDR3 is CASSYHQGGNTEAFF. For the CDR3, the DNA is TGTGCCAGCAGTTACCACCAGGGAGGGAACACTGAAGCTTTCTTT. This chain uses TRBV6-6 with TRBJ1-1; possible D gene TRBD1, 5 bases. Deletions cut 2 bases from V and 1 base from J, with 11 bases between. This CDR3 has 15 amino acids. Looked up from germline, CDR1 is MNHNY and CDR2 is SVGAGI (reference sequence).

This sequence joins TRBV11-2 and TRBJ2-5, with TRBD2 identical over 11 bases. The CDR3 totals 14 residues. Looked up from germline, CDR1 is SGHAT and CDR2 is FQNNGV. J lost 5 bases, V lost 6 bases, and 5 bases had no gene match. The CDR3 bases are TGTGCCAGCAGATCCGGGACTAGCGGTGAGACCCAGTACTTC. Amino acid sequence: CASRSGTSGETQYF.

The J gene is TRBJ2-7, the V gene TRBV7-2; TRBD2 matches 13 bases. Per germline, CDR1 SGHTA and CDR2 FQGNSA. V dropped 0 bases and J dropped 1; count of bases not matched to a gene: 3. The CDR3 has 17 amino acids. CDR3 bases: TGTGCCAGCAGCTTAGCACTAGCGGGGGGGCTTTCCTACGAGCAGTACTTC. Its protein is CASSLALAGGLSYEQYF.

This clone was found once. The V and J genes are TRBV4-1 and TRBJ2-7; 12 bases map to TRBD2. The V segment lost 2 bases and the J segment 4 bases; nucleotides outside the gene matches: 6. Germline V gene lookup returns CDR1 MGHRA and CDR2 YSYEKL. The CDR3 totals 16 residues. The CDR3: CASSQPTSGRWYEQYF. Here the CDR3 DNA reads TGCGCCAGCAGCCAACCCACTAGCGGGAGGTGGTACGAGCAGTACTTC.

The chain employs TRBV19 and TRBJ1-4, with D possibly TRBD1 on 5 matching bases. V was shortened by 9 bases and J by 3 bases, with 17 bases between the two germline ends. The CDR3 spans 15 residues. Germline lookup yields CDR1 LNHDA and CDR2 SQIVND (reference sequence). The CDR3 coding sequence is TGTGCCAGCCACCTCGGAGGGGCCCCTAATGAAAAACTGTTTTTT. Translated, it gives CASHLGGAPNEKLFF.

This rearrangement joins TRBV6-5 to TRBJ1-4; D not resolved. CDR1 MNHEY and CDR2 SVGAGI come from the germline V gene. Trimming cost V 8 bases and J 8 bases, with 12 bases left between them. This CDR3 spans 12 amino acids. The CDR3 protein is CASGIPGEKLFF. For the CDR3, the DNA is TGTGCCAGCGGGATCCCGGGGGAAAAACTGTTTTTT.

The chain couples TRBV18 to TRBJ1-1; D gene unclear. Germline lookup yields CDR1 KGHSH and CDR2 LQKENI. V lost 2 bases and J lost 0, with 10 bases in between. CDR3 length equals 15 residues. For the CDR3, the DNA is TGTGCCAGCTCACCAGCTCTCACAGTGAACACTGAAGCTTTCTTT. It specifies CASSPALTVNTEAFF.

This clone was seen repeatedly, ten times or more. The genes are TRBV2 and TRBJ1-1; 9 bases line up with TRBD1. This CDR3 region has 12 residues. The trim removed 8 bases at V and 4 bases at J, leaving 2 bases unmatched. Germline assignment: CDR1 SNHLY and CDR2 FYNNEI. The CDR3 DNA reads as TGTGCCAGCGACAGGGGGTCCACTGAAGCTTTCTTT. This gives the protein CASDRGSTEAFF.

This CDR3 is CASSFGTGGYEQYF. CDR3 DNA sequence: TGCGCCAGCAGCTTTGGGACAGGGGGCTACGAGCAGTACTTC. The chain recombines TRBV5-1 with TRBJ2-7; 11 nucleotides align to TRBD1. The V gene's germline CDR1 is SGHRS and CDR2 YFSETQ. The CDR3 is 14 amino acids. V was clipped by 2 bases and J by 3 bases; unmatched bases: 1.

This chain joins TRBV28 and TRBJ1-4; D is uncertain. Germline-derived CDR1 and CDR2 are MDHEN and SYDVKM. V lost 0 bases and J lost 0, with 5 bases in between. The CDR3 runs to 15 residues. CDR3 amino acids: CASSLWSATNEKLFF. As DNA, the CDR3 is TGTGCCAGCAGTTTATGGTCCGCAACTAATGAAAAACTGTTTTTT. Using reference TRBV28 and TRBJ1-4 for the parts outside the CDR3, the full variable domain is DVKVTQSSRYLVKRTGEKVFLECVQDMDHENMFWYRQDPGLGLRLIYFSYDVKMKEKGDIPEGYSVSREKKERFSLILESASTNQTSMYLCASSLWSATNEKLFFGSGTQLSVL.

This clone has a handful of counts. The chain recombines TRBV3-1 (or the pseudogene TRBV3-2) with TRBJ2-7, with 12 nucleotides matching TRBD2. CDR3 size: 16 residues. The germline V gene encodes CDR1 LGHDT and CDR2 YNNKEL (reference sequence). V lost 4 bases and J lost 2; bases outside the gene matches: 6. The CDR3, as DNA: TGTGCCAGCAGCCGAGGACTAGCGGGGACCACCTACGAGCAGTACTTC. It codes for CASSRGLAGTTYEQYF.

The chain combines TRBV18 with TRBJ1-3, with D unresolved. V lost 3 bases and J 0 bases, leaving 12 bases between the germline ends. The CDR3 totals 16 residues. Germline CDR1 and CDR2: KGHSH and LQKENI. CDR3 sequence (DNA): TGTGCCAGCTCACCCACGCCAGGTTACTCTGGAAACACCATATATTTT. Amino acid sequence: CASSPTPGYSGNTIYF.

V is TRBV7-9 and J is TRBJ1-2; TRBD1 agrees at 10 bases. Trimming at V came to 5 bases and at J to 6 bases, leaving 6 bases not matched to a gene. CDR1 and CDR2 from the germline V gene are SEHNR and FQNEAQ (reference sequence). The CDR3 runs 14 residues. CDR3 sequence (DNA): TGTGCCAGCAGCCCGCTAGGACAGGGGGATGGCTACACCTTC. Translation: CASSPLGQGDGYTF.

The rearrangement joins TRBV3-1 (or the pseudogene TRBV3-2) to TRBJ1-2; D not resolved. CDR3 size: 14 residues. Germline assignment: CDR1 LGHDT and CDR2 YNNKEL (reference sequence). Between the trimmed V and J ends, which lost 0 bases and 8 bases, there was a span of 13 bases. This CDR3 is CASSQDVGGYGYTF. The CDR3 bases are TGTGCCAGCAGCCAAGACGTAGGAGGGTACGGCTACACCTTC.

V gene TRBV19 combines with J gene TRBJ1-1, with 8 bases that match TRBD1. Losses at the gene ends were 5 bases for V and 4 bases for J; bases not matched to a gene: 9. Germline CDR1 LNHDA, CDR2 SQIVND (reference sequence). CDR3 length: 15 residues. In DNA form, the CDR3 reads TGTGCCAGTAGTGGCGCCAGGGGGCGCGGCACTGAAGCTTTCTTT. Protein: CASSGARGRGTEAFF.

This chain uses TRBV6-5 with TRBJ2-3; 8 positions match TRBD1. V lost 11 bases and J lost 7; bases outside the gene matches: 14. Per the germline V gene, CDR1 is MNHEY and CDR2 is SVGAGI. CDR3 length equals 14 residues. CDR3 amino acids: CAGEFGTGGNTQYF. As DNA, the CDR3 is TGTGCCGGAGAATTTGGGACAGGTGGAAATACGCAGTATTTT.

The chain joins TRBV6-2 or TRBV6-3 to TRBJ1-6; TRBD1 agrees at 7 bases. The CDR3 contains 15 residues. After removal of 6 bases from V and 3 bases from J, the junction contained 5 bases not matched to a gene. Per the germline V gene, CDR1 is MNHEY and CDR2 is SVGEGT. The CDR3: CASSPGQIYNSPLHF. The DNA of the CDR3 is TGTGCCAGCAGCCCGGGACAGATCTATAATTCACCCCTCCACTTT.